Sequencing of this T cell receptor beta chain was carried out in a study of CD8 T cells in ankylosing spondylitis. This clonotype was counted many times. Its antigen is as yet unknown. Whole-study findings and limits: Seemingly distinctive of ankylosing spondylitis blood was a TCR beta motif formed by eight highly homologous variants. Significant enrichment of disease-linked clones was reported in matched ankylosing spondylitis synovial fluid.

The junction had 6 bases not matched to a gene; V was cut back by 6 bases and J by 0 bases. The CDR3 sequence is 16 residues long. Germline CDR1 KGHSH, CDR2 LQKENI. Libraries for TCR beta were made by quantitative 5'-RACE with molecular barcodes. TCRdb used MiXCR to reprocess the 5' RACE reads, holding one entry per CDR3 protein. The sample includes 200,000 to 250,000 distinct CDR3 sequences, 10% to 13% of them seen just once. V is TRBV18 and J is TRBJ1-3; 9 nucleotides match TRBD1. This clonotype was sampled from a male donor with ankylosing spondylitis or in good health (not recorded which). Material: blood, either unsorted or a sorted T cell fraction (not recorded which). Written as DNA, the CDR3 is TGTGCCAGCTCGCCCGGACAGGGGAACTCTGGAAACACCATATATTTT. It translates to CASSPGQGNSGNTIYF.